This T cell receptor beta chain was identified during a study of shared clonotypes between healthy human individuals. The CDR3 extends over 18 amino acids. CDR1 is KGHSH and CDR2 is LQKENI in the germline V gene. V lost 6 bases and J 0 bases, leaving 20 bases between the germline ends. In the case of this clone: Antigen unknown.

Regarding the study as a whole: A handful of donors had about 5% of their naive CD4 clonotypes in common.

At the deep level, the assay was run. The input for sorted-subset replicate PCRs was 200 ng DNA, 25,000 to 35,000 T cell genomes. Repertoires were generated with immunoSEQ multiplex PCR, while TCRdb's copy carries only in-frame clones and drops some. The profile covers more than 1.2 million clones, with less than 99% appearing a single time and approximately 0.4% taken by the ten largest. The chain has TRBV18 and TRBJ2-2; the D gene is possibly TRBD2 (5 bases). This receptor was identified in a man aged 25-45 years in good health. The sample comprised naive CD4+ T cells sorted from blood. Subset in this sample: CD45RA+ positively selected. The CDR3 DNA reads as TGTGCCAGCTCCCAAAGAGGGAGAAGCGGACCGAACACCGGGGAGCTGTTTTTT. Translation: CASSQRGRSGPNTGELFF.